This T cell receptor (beta chain) was sequenced in a study of blood T cells in healthy people across ages. Trimming cost V 8 bases and J 6 bases; bases outside gene matches: 10. Germline V gene sequence: CDR1 MNHEY, CDR2 SMNVEV (reference sequence). The CDR3 length is 14 residues. Approximately 9.4 milliliters was the volume of peripheral blood drawn from each donor. Using a J-beta primer mix together with a sample-barcoded 5' primer, a second PCR was run for roughly 7 to 11 cycles. TCRdb reprocessed the 5' RACE reads with MiXCR, giving one entry per CDR3 protein. The table includes around 1,600,000 distinct CDR3 sequences, under 55% detected once.

The origin of this receptor is a woman aged 18-29 years in good health. The sample consisted of blood. V is TRBV27 and J is TRBJ1-2; 9 bases line up with TRBD1. In DNA, the CDR3 is TGTGCCAGCGGACCGGGGACAGGGTTTAATGGCTACACCTTC. Translation gives CASGPGTGFNGYTF.